This TCR beta chain appears in the sequencing data of a study of blood T cell repertoires in COVID-19. Study summary: Whether acute or convalescent, the COVID-19 samples came from the United States, Italy and Spain. In each case, the material was cDNA or gDNA derived from T cells, B-cell-depleted T cells, or PBMCs.

This clone was counted only a few times. Trimming took off 7 bases at V and 8 bases at J, with 17 bases between the two ends. Looked up from germline, CDR1 is MNHEY and CDR2 is SVGAGI. The CDR3 length is 13 residues. Original analysis: Nucleated cell counts were estimated from reference gene primer amplification. Here immunoSEQ multiplex PCR was the method, and the copy in TCRdb shows in-frame clones only, minus some. The D gene and trimming were derived from the DNA, and the V and J assignments and clone size from that table. The sample has approximately 200,000 clones; 70% to 85% are singletons. Sequenced: peripheral blood. The TCR comes from a woman between 45 and 60 years old with acute or convalescent COVID-19. The chain combines TRBV6-5 with TRBJ1-2, with D possibly being TRBD1 (6 bases). The CDR3 DNA sequence: TGTGCCAGCAACCCTGGGGGGGCGCAAGGCTACACCTTC. Its translation is CASNPGGAQGYTF.